The rows below give T cell receptor beta chains drawn from one sample of a study of blood T cell repertoires in COVID-19. Here immunoSEQ multiplex PCR was the method, and the copy in TCRdb shows in-frame clones only, minus some. The profile shows approximately 390,000 clones, roughly 89% of them singletons. Sequencing used peripheral blood. The origin of the receptors is a young man with active or convalescent COVID-19. CDR3s include the opening cysteine and the closing phenylalanine or tryptophan. Each record gives: D gene, V gene, J gene, clone size, CDR3 DNA, CDR3 protein. D genes are given only for firm matches. Clone size is not always given. Where it is, it says once, few, many or a class for expanded clones.

TRBD1	TRBV28	TRBJ1-3	-	TGTGCCACCAATACCGGGACAGGGGGCATCTCTGGAAACACCATATATTTT	CATNTGTGGISGNTIYF
-	TRBV5-6	TRBJ1-2	-	TGTGCCAGCAGTGCAGGGGATTTCTATGGCTACACCTTC	CASSAGDFYGYTF
TRBD1	TRBV27	TRBJ1-2	few	TGTGCCAGCAGTATCCGGACAGGGGATTTCTCTGGCTACACCTTC	CASSIRTGDFSGYTF
-	TRBV27	TRBJ2-7	-	TGTGCCAGCGGAAGTCAGGGGTTCTGGGGCGAGCAGTACTTC	CASGSQGFWGEQYF
-	TRBV25-1	TRBJ1-2	-	TGTGCCAGCAGGTTAGCTAACTATGGCTACACCTTC	CASRLANYGYTF
-	TRBV6-6	TRBJ2-7	-	TGTGCCAGCAGTTACTTTATCTACGAGCAGTACTTC	CASSYFIYEQYF
-	TRBV10-3	TRBJ2-1	once	TGTGCCATCAGTGAGTGGGAGCCGTACAATGAGCAGTTCTTC	CAISEWEPYNEQFF
-	TRBV7-3	TRBJ2-3	once	TGTGCCAGCAGCCCCGGGACTTTTACAGATACGCAGTATTTT	CASSPGTFTDTQYF
TRBD1	TRBV2	TRBJ1-6	-	TGTGCCAGCAGTGATGGGACAGGGAATTCACCCCTCCACTTT	CASSDGTGNSPLHF
TRBD1	TRBV4-2	TRBJ1-1	-	TGTGCCAGCAGCCAAGCAGGGGGCGTGGACACTGAAGCTTTCTTT	CASSQAGGVDTEAFF
TRBD2	TRBV28	TRBJ2-7	-	TGTGCCGGAGGGACTAGCGGGAGAGGAAAGGGCTACGAGCAGTACTTC	CAGGTSGRGKGYEQYF
TRBD1	TRBV11-2	TRBJ2-7	-	TGTGCCAGCACCGACAGGGTCTTACCCACCGAGCAGTACTTC	CASTDRVLPTEQYF
-	TRBV14	TRBJ2-7	-	TGTGCCAGCAGCCCCCAGGGTGGGCCCGAGCAGTACTTC	CASSPQGGPEQYF
TRBD1	TRBV5-5	TRBJ2-2	-	TGTGCCAGCAGGACCGGGACAGGTTGGACCGGGGAGCTGTTTTTT	CASRTGTGWTGELFF
-	TRBV14	TRBJ1-4	-	TGTGCCAGCAGCCAGAGACTAAGTACTAATGAAAAACTGTTTTTT	CASSQRLSTNEKLFF
-	TRBV4-3	TRBJ2-2	-	TGCGCCAGCAGCCCAGACAGGCAGAACACCGGGGAGCTGTTTTTT	CASSPDRQNTGELFF
-	TRBV4-3	TRBJ2-7	-	TGCGCCAGCAGCCAAATCCCCCAGGCAGCCGGCGAGCAGTACTTC	CASSQIPQAAGEQYF
-	TRBV12-3/TRBV12-4	TRBJ2-5	-	TGTGCCAGCACCCTGACCGGAGCGGAGACCCAGTACTTC	CASTLTGAETQYF
TRBD2	TRBV6-2/TRBV6-3	TRBJ2-7	once	TGTGCCAGCAGTCCATGGACTAGCCTAGAAGTTCGGTACTTC	CASSPWTSLEVRYF
-	TRBV19	TRBJ2-7	once	TGTGCCAGTAGTATAGAAGGGGTCAGCTCCTACGAGCAGTACTTC	CASSIEGVSSYEQYF
TRBD2	TRBV28	TRBJ2-1	-	TGTGCCAGCAGTTTACTTGCGGGAGTCAACAATGAGCAGTTCTTC	CASSLLAGVNNEQFF
-	TRBV4-1	TRBJ1-5	-	TGCGCCAGCAGCCAAGATTGGGGGGGATATCAGCCCCAGCATTTT	CASSQDWGGYQPQHF
TRBD1	TRBV7-9	TRBJ2-2	-	TGTGCCAGCAGCCCACAGGGGATAACCGGGGAGCTGTTTTTT	CASSPQGITGELFF
TRBD1	TRBV3-1/TRBV3-2	TRBJ1-3	-	TGTGCCAGCAGGGACAGGGGCTCAAATGGAAACACCATATATTTT	CASRDRGSNGNTIYF
-	TRBV12-3/TRBV12-4	TRBJ1-1	-	TGTGCCAGCAGTTTCGGAGACACTGAAGCTTTCTTT	CASSFGDTEAFF
-	TRBV6-5	TRBJ2-2	-	TGTGCCAGCAGTTCAGGACAGTTAACCACCGGGGAGCTGTTTTTT	CASSSGQLTTGELFF
TRBD1	TRBV11-2	TRBJ1-6	-	TGTGCCAGCAGCCCAAGCCGGGACAGTAATTCACCCCTCCACTTT	CASSPSRDSNSPLHF
TRBD1	TRBV28	TRBJ1-2	-	TGTGCCAGCAGGGGGACAGGGGGCGCAGATGGCTACACCTTC	CASRGTGGADGYTF
-	TRBV5-1	TRBJ2-1	-	TGCGCCAGCAGTCCTACTTGGAGAAGGCACAATGAGCAGTTCTTC	CASSPTWRRHNEQFF
TRBD1	TRBV6-5	TRBJ1-2	-	TGTGCCAGCAGTTATAGGGACAGGGGGCATAATGGCTACACCTTC	CASSYRDRGHNGYTF
TRBD1	TRBV10-2	TRBJ2-7	once	TGCGCCAGCAGGCTTGGGACGACAGGGCGGCTTGTCGAGCAGTACTTC	CASRLGTTGRLVEQYF
-	TRBV19	TRBJ2-3	-	TGTGCCAGTATTGGGCGTACAGATACGCAGTATTTT	CASIGRTDTQYF
-	TRBV7-2	TRBJ2-1	-	TGTGCCAGCAGCTATTTAGACAATGAGCAGTTCTTC	CASSYLDNEQFF
TRBD1	TRBV5-1	TRBJ2-1	-	TGCGCCAGCAGCGGGGGACAGACCTACAATGAGCAGTTCTTC	CASSGGQTYNEQFF
-	TRBV27	TRBJ1-1	few	TGTGCCAGCAGTTTATCATTGTGGACGGCAGGGCTCTCTGAAGCTTTCTTT	CASSLSLWTAGLSEAFF
TRBD1	TRBV7-2	TRBJ2-7	-	TGTGCCAGCAGTAGGGACAGGGGTGGGTACGAGCAGTACTTC	CASSRDRGGYEQYF
-	TRBV15	TRBJ2-5	-	TGTGCCACCGGAATCGAAGGAGCCGCGACCCAGTACTTC	CATGIEGAATQYF
-	TRBV7-2	TRBJ1-6	-	TGTGCCAGCACGATACTCGGGGGCTATAATTCACCCCTCCACTTT	CASTILGGYNSPLHF
-	TRBV7-8	TRBJ2-3	-	TGTGCCAGCAGCTCCTTCGACTTAAACACAGATACGCAGTATTTT	CASSSFDLNTDTQYF
-	TRBV7-9	TRBJ1-2	-	TGTGCCAGCAGAGCGGCAGTTAACTATGGCTACACCTTC	CASRAAVNYGYTF
TRBD1	TRBV28	TRBJ2-7	-	TGTGCCAGCAGGCCACCGCCGGGACAGGGGGAATACGAGCAGTACTTC	CASRPPPGQGEYEQYF
TRBD2	TRBV7-9	TRBJ2-2	-	TGTGCCAGCAGCCGGATGTTAGCGGGAGGACTCACCGGGGAGCTGTTTTTT	CASSRMLAGGLTGELFF
TRBD1	TRBV6-5	TRBJ1-1	-	TGTGCCAGCTTACGACAGGGATGGAACACTGAAGCTTTCTTT	CASLRQGWNTEAFF
TRBD1	TRBV11-3	TRBJ2-7	-	TGTGCCAGCAGCATGACAGGGACCTACGAGCAGTACTTC	CASSMTGTYEQYF
-	TRBV7-6	TRBJ1-1	-	TGTGCCAGCAGCTTAGCGCTATCGGGGACATCGGGCCTCTCCACTGAAGCTTTCTTT	CASSLALSGTSGLSTEAFF
-	TRBV12-3/TRBV12-4	TRBJ2-7	-	TGTGCCAGCAGATCAACAGCAAACTACGAGCAGTACTTC	CASRSTANYEQYF
-	TRBV11-3	TRBJ2-1	-	TGTGCCAGCAGCGGGAGTGGCAATGAGCAGTTCTTC	CASSGSGNEQFF
TRBD2	TRBV7-9	TRBJ2-7	-	TGTGCCAGCAGCCCCTTTAGCGGGAGAAAGGGCTACGAGCAGTACTTC	CASSPFSGRKGYEQYF
-	TRBV18	TRBJ2-7	-	TGTGCCAGCTCATCCCCTGATTCCAGCTCCTACGAGCAGTACTTC	CASSSPDSSSYEQYF
-	TRBV6-4	TRBJ1-2	-	TGTGCCAGCAGTGACGTCCCCGGCGGGGGCTGGGCTGGCTACACCTTC	CASSDVPGGGWAGYTF
TRBD1	TRBV4-3	TRBJ1-2	once	TGCGCCAGCAGCCAAGATCAGGGGGCGAGTTATGGCTACACCTTC	CASSQDQGASYGYTF